The 21 T cell receptor beta chains presented below share a single source sample, sequenced in a study of human T cells and chemical hapten exposure. TCRdb redid the calling of the RACE reads with MiXCR, one entry per CDR3 protein. The table lists 50,000 to 70,000 distinct CDR3 sequences, roughly 6.1% of them singletons. Specified time point: healthy volunteer bleed at 6 weeks. Total RNA was isolated from unfractionated whole blood. The sample taken for sequencing was whole blood. The receptors derive from a female donor in good health. Some clones in this sample may be carry-over from other donors' samples.

In DNA form, the CDR3 reads TGTGCCAGCAGTGAAACTTCACGGATGGGGGCTTTCTTT. This translates into CASSETSRMGAFF. The V call is TRBV6-1, the J call TRBJ1-1; no clear D gene. Germline CDR1 MNHNS, CDR2 SASEGT. V shed 2 bases and J shed 11 bases, with 15 bases lying between them. The CDR3 is 13 residues long.

The J gene is TRBJ2-7, the V gene TRBV11-3, with 12 bases lining up with TRBD2. Germline V gives CDR1 SGHNT, CDR2 YENEEA. V lost 2 bases, J lost 3 bases, and 17 bases stayed unmatched. The CDR3 spans 20 residues. CDR3 sequence reads: CASSLPRKTSGGATCYEQYF. CDR3 in DNA: TGTGCCAGCAGCTTACCCCGGAAGACTAGCGGGGGCGCCACATGCTACGAGCAGTACTTC.

This clonotype came up many times. This chain connects TRBV2 to TRBJ1-5, with TRBD1 matching over 8 bases. CDR1 is SNHLY and CDR2 is FYNNEI in the germline V gene. The CDR3 spans 16 residues. V trimming: 0 bases; J trimming: 6 bases; junction bases outside the gene matches: 7. As DNA, the CDR3 is TGTGCCAGCAGTGAAGCGGCAGGGGGCATGGGTCAGCCCCAGCATTTT. This translates into CASSEAAGGMGQPQHF.

Regarding this clonotype: This may come from a read error, since a much larger clone is one base off. This chain connects TRBV5-1 to TRBJ1-2; a possible D gene is TRBD1 (5 bases). The CDR3 contains 15 residues. Germline V CDR1 and CDR2: SGHRS, YFSETQ. CDR3 sequence reads: CASSLAFQGRYGYNF. CDR3 nucleotides: TGCGCCAGCAGCTTGGCTTTTCAGGGAAGGTATGGCTACAACTTC. Based on the CDR3 plus reference TRBV5-1 and TRBJ1-2, the full variable domain is KAGVTQTPRYLIKTRGQQVTLSCSPISGHRSVSWYQQTPGQGLQFLFEYFSETQRNKGNFPGRFSGRQFSNSRSEMNVSTLELGDSALYLCASSLAFQGRYGYNFGSGTRLTVV.

This clonotype has a handful of counts. The conserved final phenylalanine or tryptophan is absent from the CDR3, which likely points to a read error. J is TRBJ1-1 and V is TRBV20-1; D is perhaps TRBD1 (6 bases). CDR1 and CDR2 (germline): DFQATT, SNEGSKA (reference sequence). CDR3 size: 14 residues. V lost 5 bases to trimming and J lost 8 bases, with 21 bases between them. The CDR3 region is CSAPTLRDTEEAFS. For the CDR3, the DNA is TGCAGTGCTCCAACTTTGAGGGACACCGAGGAAGCTTTCTCT.

This clonotype was counted ten times or more. CDR3 in amino acids: CSAQTSGGYEQYF. The CDR3 DNA sequence: TGCAGCGCCCAGACTAGCGGGGGTTACGAGCAGTACTTC. V usage is TRBV29-1 and J usage is TRBJ2-7; TRBD2 matches at 12 bases. CDR1 SQVTM and CDR2 ANQGSEA come from the germline V gene. J lost 4 bases, V lost 7 bases, and 5 bases had no gene match. The CDR3 loop spans 13 amino acids.

This clonotype was recorded at least ten times. The DNA is omitted, as the CDR3 cannot be located on it reliably, and the CDR3 follows TCRdb's listing. This chain joins TRBV6-1 and TRBJ2-3. Germline lookup yields CDR1 MNHNS and CDR2 SASEGT. From its first to its last residue, the CDR3 has 11 amino acids. CDR3 sequence reads: CASILGDTQYF.

The rearrangement uses TRBV10-1 and TRBJ1-1; D unresolved. Germline lookup yields CDR1 WNHNN and CDR2 SYGVQD (reference sequence). The CDR3 consists of 15 residues. V was trimmed by 0 bases and J by 0 bases, leaving 8 bases between them. The CDR3 DNA follows: TGCGCCAGCAGTGAGTCGGGCCGGTTGAACACTGAAGCTTTCTTT. This sequence encodes CASSESGRLNTEAFF.

In its sample, this clonotype was seen many times. The CDR3 protein is CSARDVGEQFF. DNA of the CDR3: TGCAGTGCTAGAGATGTGGGTGAGCAGTTCTTC. The chain employs TRBV20-1 and TRBJ2-1; D is undetermined. CDR1 and CDR2 (germline): DFQATT, SNEGSKA (reference sequence). The CDR3 runs 11 residues. V gave up 0 bases and J gave up 9 bases, with 6 bases separating them.

The chain uses TRBV7-7 and TRBJ2-3; 11 positions match TRBD2. This CDR3 is 14 amino acids long. Germline CDR1 and CDR2: SSHAT and FNYEAQ (reference sequence). Germline trimming cut 5 bases from V and 4 bases from J; bases unmatched to any gene: 2. The CDR3 loop is CASSPGLAADTQYF. The CDR3 DNA reads TGTGCCAGCAGCCCGGGACTAGCGGCAGATACGCAGTATTTT.

This clonotype was detected many times. This chain joins TRBV20-1 and TRBJ1-5; the D gene is possibly TRBD1 (6 bases). V was clipped by 4 bases and J by 7 bases, with 14 bases between them. The germline gives CDR1 DFQATT, CDR2 SNEGSKA (reference sequence). This CDR3 has 13 amino acids. CDR3 sequence: CSAMGGAGQPQHF. The CDR3, as DNA: TGCAGTGCTATGGGGGGGGCGGGCCAGCCCCAGCATTTT.

CDR3 DNA sequence: TGTGCCAGCAGCCAAGATAACCCTATTCAAAACCAGCCCCAGCATTTT. Amino acids: CASSQDNPIQNQPQHF. This chain joins TRBV4-2 and TRBJ1-5; D is uncertain. V was pared by 0 bases and J by 7 bases, with 16 bases between. The germline V gene encodes CDR1 LGHNA and CDR2 YNFKEQ. The CDR3 covers 16 residues.

This clonotype was seen at least ten times. The genes are TRBV28 and TRBJ1-1; no firm D call. V was clipped by 10 bases and J by 8 bases, with 11 bases between them. This CDR3 spans 10 amino acids. Looked up from germline, CDR1 is MDHEN and CDR2 is SYDVKM. The chain's CDR3 is CAIAGAEAFF. In DNA, the CDR3 is TGTGCCATCGCGGGCGCGGAAGCTTTCTTT.

This clonotype appeared many times. DNA of the CDR3: TGCAGCGTTGATTCAAAATGGGGTAGTGGCGCTGAAGCTTTCTTT. This gives the protein CSVDSKWGSGAEAFF. This chain joins TRBV29-1 and TRBJ1-1; D is unresolved. Trimming shortened V by 3 bases and J by 6 bases, and 20 bases separated the two germline ends. The germline gives CDR1 SQVTM, CDR2 ANQGSEA. This CDR3 comprises 15 residues.

This clonotype was detected ten times or more. The rearrangement links TRBV12-3 or TRBV12-4 to TRBJ1-5, with D unresolved. V lost 7 bases and J lost 9, with 13 bases in between. The CDR3 spans 12 residues. The CDR3 reads CASNSGGPPQHF. The CDR3, as DNA: TGTGCCAGCAACAGTGGTGGTCCGCCCCAGCATTTT.

The chain links TRBV7-2 to TRBJ2-5; TRBD2 aligns across 7 bases. The germline CDR1 and CDR2 sequences are SGHTA and FQGNSA. Germline trimming cut 5 bases from V and 1 base from J; bases unmatched to any gene: 7. This CDR3 is 15 amino acids long. The CDR3, as DNA: TGTGCCAGCAGCCCTGTGGCGGGAGCCCAAGAGACCCAGTACTTC. The encoded protein is CASSPVAGAQETQYF. The variable domain in full, with the rest retrieved from reference TRBV7-2 and TRBJ2-5, is GAGVSQSPSNKVTEKGKDVELRCDPISGHTALYWYRQSLGQGLEFLIYFQGNSAPDKSGLPSDRFSAERTGGSVSTLTIQRTQQEDSAVYLCASSPVAGAQETQYFGPGTRLLVL.

This clonotype was counted ten times or more. The CDR3 bases are TGTGCCAGCAGTTTGGCGGGACACAAGAATTCACCCCTCCACTTT. It translates to CASSLAGHKNSPLHF. This sequence joins TRBV6-5 and TRBJ1-6; the D gene is possibly TRBD1 (6 bases). Germline assignment: CDR1 MNHEY and CDR2 SVGAGI. The length of the CDR3 is 15 residues. V was trimmed by 4 bases and J by 7 bases, leaving 14 bases between them.

This clonotype was seen ten or more times. The V call is TRBV7-9, the J call TRBJ2-1, with TRBD1 matching over 10 bases. Unmatched junction bases numbered 5, after V lost 5 bases and J lost 10 bases. Germline values: CDR1 SEHNR, CDR2 FQNEAQ (reference sequence). CDR3 length: 13 amino acids. CDR3 amino acids: CASSPGTGAEQFF. DNA for the CDR3: TGTGCCAGCAGCCCGGGGACAGGGGCCGAGCAGTTCTTC.

The chain uses TRBV12-3 or TRBV12-4 and TRBJ1-3; no definite D call. Between the trimmed V and J ends, which lost 3 bases and 0 bases, there was a span of 6 bases. The CDR3 totals 14 residues. The CDR3 is CASSLSSSGNTIYF. The CDR3 DNA reads as TGTGCCAGCAGTTTGTCCAGCTCTGGAAACACCATATATTTT.

This clonotype showed up many times. The chain uses TRBV2 and TRBJ2-3, with a possible D match to TRBD1 (6 bases). The germline gives CDR1 SNHLY, CDR2 FYNNEI. V lost 2 bases, J lost 3 bases, and 21 bases lay in between. The CDR3 spans 18 residues. CDR3 sequence (DNA): TGTGCCAGCAGTGAATCGGATCCTTTCCGACAGGAGACAGATACGCAGTATTTT. It translates to CASSESDPFRQETDTQYF.

This chain joins TRBV28 and TRBJ1-1; D remains unclear. V was cut by 6 bases and J by 2 bases, with 4 bases left in between. The length of the CDR3 is 11 residues. Germline CDR1 is MDHEN and CDR2 is SYDVKM. The DNA of the CDR3 is TGTGCCAGCAGAGACAACACTGAAGCTTTCTTT. Translating gives CASRDNTEAFF.